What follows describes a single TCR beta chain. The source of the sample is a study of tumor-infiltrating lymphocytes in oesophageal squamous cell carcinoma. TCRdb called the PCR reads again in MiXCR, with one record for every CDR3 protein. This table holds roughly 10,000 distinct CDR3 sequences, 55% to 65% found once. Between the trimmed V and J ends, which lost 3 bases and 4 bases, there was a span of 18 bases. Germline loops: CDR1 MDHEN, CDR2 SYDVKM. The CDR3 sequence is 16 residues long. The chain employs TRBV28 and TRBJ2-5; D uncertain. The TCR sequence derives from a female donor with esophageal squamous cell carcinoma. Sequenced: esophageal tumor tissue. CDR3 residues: CASSFQLGPGGETQYF. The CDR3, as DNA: TGTGCCAGCAGTTTCCAACTCGGCCCCGGCGGAGAGACCCAGTACTTC.